The 15 T cell receptor beta chains below were found in one sample sequenced in a study of T-cell reconstitution after alpha-beta-depleted transplantation in children. TCRbeta library construction was performed incorporating unique molecular identifiers. MiXCR was run by TCRdb on the PCR reads, yielding one entry per CDR3 protein. Of some 640,000 distinct CDR3 sequences in the sample, roughly 17% are singletons; the top ten hold 1.1%. The sequencing used PBMCs from the stem cell graft donor, collected from the stem cell graft. The receptors come from a human donor who donated a stem cell graft to a child with acute myeloid leukemia.

The CDR3 protein is CASSPWGVAGVQETQYF. The CDR3 DNA sequence: TGTGCCAGCAGTCCCTGGGGGGTAGCGGGAGTCCAAGAGACCCAGTACTTC. The gene calls are TRBV12-3 or TRBV12-4 and TRBJ2-5; 9 positions match TRBD2. The V segment lost 5 bases and the J segment 1 base; nucleotides outside the gene matches: 11. This CDR3 comprises 17 residues.

This clonotype turned up a few times. V and J are TRBV6-5 and TRBJ1-1; D call uncertain. Trimming left V 8 bases short and J 11 bases short, with 24 bases between. Germline V gene data show CDR1 as MNHEY and CDR2 as SVGAGI. The CDR3 length is 14 residues. In DNA form, the CDR3 reads TGTGCCAGCTTACTCGTTTGGTTTGACACCTGGGCTTTCTTT. It codes for CASLLVWFDTWAFF.

This sequence joins TRBV7-9 and TRBJ2-1, with D maybe TRBD2 (6 bases). The V and J ends lost 5 bases and 1 base respectively, with 15 bases between them. CDR3 length: 16 residues. Germline CDR1 reads SEHNR; CDR2 reads FQNEAQ (reference sequence). Written as DNA, the CDR3 is TGTGCCAGCAGCCCGATGGCGGGGCATTCCTACAATGAGCAGTTCTTC. As protein: CASSPMAGHSYNEQFF.

This clonotype was seen at least ten times. V and J are TRBV20-1 and TRBJ2-3, with 7 bases fitting TRBD2. The CDR3 sequence is 13 residues long. Germline lookup yields CDR1 DFQATT and CDR2 SNEGSKA (reference sequence). V shed 6 bases, J shed 2 bases, and the junction held 5 bases outside the gene matches. In DNA form, the CDR3 reads TGCAGTGCCCGGGACTACCTCACAGATACGCAGTATTTT. Encoded protein: CSARDYLTDTQYF.

This clonotype was detected ten times or more. This chain's CDR3 is CSAKGLTETQYF. CDR3 nucleotide sequence: TGCAGTGCTAAAGGGTTAACGGAGACCCAGTACTTC. V gene TRBV20-1 combines with J gene TRBJ2-5; D not resolved. Trimming stripped 4 bases from V and 5 bases from J, with 11 bases between. The germline gives CDR1 DFQATT, CDR2 SNEGSKA (reference sequence). The CDR3 has 12 residues.

This clonotype came up many times. The chain combines TRBV20-1 with TRBJ1-1; 9 nucleotides align to TRBD1. The CDR3 spans 16 residues. V shed 1 base, J shed 1 base, and the junction held 7 bases outside the gene matches. Germline V gene sequence: CDR1 DFQATT, CDR2 SNEGSKA (reference sequence). The CDR3 sequence: CSARGVQGARNTEAFF. In nucleotides, the CDR3 is TGCAGTGCTAGAGGGGTACAGGGGGCGCGGAACACTGAAGCTTTCTTT.

This clonotype was recorded at least ten times. The J gene is TRBJ1-2, the V gene TRBV15; D might be TRBD1 (5 bases). Trimming removed 0 bases at V and 7 bases at J, with 6 bases between. This CDR3 spans 12 amino acids. Germline V lookup: CDR1 LNHNV, CDR2 YYDKDF (reference sequence). CDR3 nucleotides: TGTGCCACCAGCAGAGATGGGGGTGGCTACACCTTC. Translated: CATSRDGGGYTF.

This clonotype was seen at least ten times. This chain links TRBV7-2 with TRBJ2-5; TRBD1 aligns across 12 bases. CDR3 length equals 14 residues. The ends lost 8 bases at V and 4 bases at J; junction bases unmatched: 5. Germline V gene data show CDR1 as SGHTA and CDR2 as FQGNSA. This CDR3 is CASSSGQGAETQYF. Here the CDR3 DNA reads TGTGCCAGCTCCTCGGGACAGGGGGCAGAGACCCAGTACTTC.

The chain combines TRBV25-1 with TRBJ1-6; D uncertain. Germline CDR1 reads MGHDK; CDR2 reads SYGVNS. The V end lost 2 bases, the J end lost 4 bases, and 9 bases lay between the germline ends. The CDR3 runs to 15 residues. The CDR3 spells CASSERTEYNSPLHF. The CDR3, as DNA: TGTGCCAGCAGTGAAAGGACGGAGTATAATTCACCCCTCCACTTT.

The chain links TRBV15 to TRBJ1-1, with a tentative D call TRBD1 (6 bases). Germline values: CDR1 LNHNV, CDR2 YYDKDF (reference sequence). The CDR3 has 16 amino acids. Trimming left V 0 bases short and J 0 bases short, with 11 bases between. The CDR3, as DNA: TGTGCCACCAGCAGAGATAAGGGGGAGATGAACACTGAAGCTTTCTTT. Amino acid sequence: CATSRDKGEMNTEAFF.

This clonotype came up many times. The gene calls are TRBV7-3 and TRBJ2-1; possible D gene TRBD2, 5 bases. This CDR3 spans 15 amino acids. CDR1 is SGHTA, CDR2 FQGTGA, per germline. V shed 1 base and J shed 4 bases, with 11 bases lying between them. The CDR3 DNA reads as TGTGCCAGCAGCTTAAGACGGGGTCCTTACAATGAGCAGTTCTTC. Protein: CASSLRRGPYNEQFF.

The sample holds many counts of this clonotype. This chain links TRBV15 with TRBJ2-7; weak D call: TRBD2 (6 bases). The V gene's germline CDR1 is LNHNV and CDR2 YYDKDF (reference sequence). The CDR3 spans 15 residues. The V end was cut by 0 bases, the J end by 0 bases, with 9 bases between. CDR3 residues: CATSRERGSSYEQYF. The CDR3 DNA reads as TGTGCCACCAGCAGAGAACGGGGGAGCTCCTACGAGCAGTACTTC.

This clonotype was counted ten times or more. V is TRBV20-1 and J is TRBJ2-7; D is possibly TRBD1 (6 bases). This CDR3 spans 13 amino acids. Trimming pared 6 bases from V and 2 bases from J, leaving 14 bases between. Germline V lookup: CDR1 DFQATT, CDR2 SNEGSKA (reference sequence). CDR3 in DNA: TGCAGTGCCCCCCGACAGGATACCTACGAGCAGTACGTC. Translation gives CSAPRQDTYEQYV.

Many counts were recorded for this clonotype. This chain joins TRBV20-1 and TRBJ2-1, with D unclear. The V end lost 6 bases, the J end lost 0 bases, and 12 bases lay between the germline ends. Germline V lookup: CDR1 DFQATT, CDR2 SNEGSKA (reference sequence). This CDR3 region has 14 residues. The CDR3 spells CSAPTPLSYNEQFF. CDR3 DNA sequence: TGCAGTGCCCCGACCCCTCTCTCCTACAATGAGCAGTTCTTC.

The chain employs TRBV5-5 and TRBJ1-2; no reliable D call. The CDR3 covers 13 residues. Germline CDR1 and CDR2: SGHKS and YYEKEE (reference sequence). V was cut by 4 bases and J by 8 bases, with 15 bases left in between. Written as DNA, the CDR3 is TGTGCCAGCAGCACCCGGACGGTGGGGGGCTACACCTTC. Residues: CASSTRTVGGYTF. Using reference TRBV5-5 and TRBJ1-2 for the parts outside the CDR3, the full variable domain is DAGVTQSPTHLIKTRGQQVTLRCSPISGHKSVSWYQQVLGQGPQFIFQYYEKEERGRGNFPDRFSARQFPNYSSELNVNALLLGDSALYLCASSTRTVGGYTFGSGTRLTVV.